The source of this T cell receptor (beta chain) is a study of CD8+ T cells in alopecia areata. Whole-study context: Treated patients were given oral tofacitinib, which was dosed at 5 to 10 mg twice daily.

For this clone: What it binds is not known.

cDNA prepared by RNA extraction and subsequent reverse transcription served as the template for sequencing. Method: immunoSEQ multiplex PCR; TCRdb's copy keeps in-frame clones and lacks some. The data show some 240,000 clones, with approximately 61% seen just once and 0.45% held by the top ten. Study results and limitations: Compared with normal scalp, lesional scalp had higher clonality and more expanded CD8+ clones. It was less clear whether patients shared TCRs than it was in mice, possibly because of HLA.

The receptor was derived from a human donor with alopecia areata. Sequencing used CD4+ T cells sorted from blood, obtained at week 0.

The CDR3 region is CASSVSAGIDGYTF. In DNA form, the CDR3 reads TGTGCCAGCAGCGTATCCGCCGGTATAGATGGCTACACCTTC. V is TRBV9 and J is TRBJ1-2, with unresolved D. The CDR3 has 14 amino acids. V was shortened by 1 base and J by 6 bases, with 13 bases between the two germline ends. Per the germline V gene, CDR1 is SGDLS and CDR2 is YYNGEE. Looking up the rest from reference TRBV9 and TRBJ1-2 gives the full variable domain: DSGVTQTPKHLITATGQRVTLRCSPRSGDLSVYWYQQSLDQGLQFLIQYYNGEERAKGNILERFSAQQFPDLHSELNLSSLELGDSALYFCASSVSAGIDGYTFGSGTRLTVV.